Listed below are T cell receptor beta chains from one sample, sequenced in a study of PD-1 blockade in classical Hodgkin lymphoma. Repertoires were generated with immunoSEQ multiplex PCR, while TCRdb's copy carries only in-frame clones and drops some. The data show more than 45,000 clones, less than 95% seen once. The material was peripheral blood mononuclear cells (PBMCs), obtained before the second cycle of nivolumab. Source of these receptors: a human donor with classical Hodgkin lymphoma. Both conserved end residues are part of each CDR3. The D gene is left open where the match is weak. Clone size is not always given. Where it is, it says once, few, many or a class for expanded clones.

d_call	clone_size	j_call	v_call	cdr3_nt	cdr3_aa
NA	NA	TRBJ2-7	TRBV2	TGTGCCAGCAAAGGACAACAGGGAAGGAGTTACGAGCAGTACTTC	CASKGQQGRSYEQYF
NA	NA	TRBJ2-6	TRBV13	TGTGCCAGCAGCTTAATGTGGGATGGGAGCTCTGGGGCCAACGTCCTGACTTTC	CASSLMWDGSSGANVLTF
NA	NA	TRBJ2-5	TRBV11-2	TGTGCCAGCAGCTTAGTTTGGCAGGAAATTATGGGGCAAGAGACCCAGTACTTC	CASSLVWQEIMGQETQYF
TRBD1	NA	TRBJ1-3	TRBV5-1	TGCGCCAGCAGCTCTTCCTCGCTGCCTGGGACAGGGGGCCTAGGAAACACCATATATTTT	CASSSSSLPGTGGLGNTIYF
TRBD1	NA	TRBJ1-6	TRBV6-1	TGTGCCAGCAGTGGCCCCGCCGACAGGGAGGCGATTTCACCCCTCCACTTT	CASSGPADREAISPLHF
NA	NA	TRBJ2-7	TRBV6-1	TGTGCCAGCAGGGACCTCGGACTACCCTACGAGCAGTACTTC	CASRDLGLPYEQYF
NA	once	TRBJ2-1	TRBV4-3	TGCGCCAGCAGCCAAGGTTTATTCGACATCCGTGAGCAGTTCTTC	CASSQGLFDIREQFF
TRBD1	NA	TRBJ2-3	TRBV27	TGTGCCAGCAGCCCGGGACAGGCTAGCACAGATACGCAGTATTTT	CASSPGQASTDTQYF
TRBD2	NA	TRBJ2-5	TRBV7-2	TGTGCCAGCAGCCCTAGCGGGAGAGAGACCCAGTACTTC	CASSPSGRETQYF
NA	few	TRBJ1-4	TRBV7-9	TGTGCCAGCAGCTCTTTCGGGACGGACAATGAAAAACTGTTTTTT	CASSSFGTDNEKLFF
NA	NA	TRBJ2-1	TRBV7-8	TGTGCCAGCAGCCAGGCGCGCATCGGGGGAATCTACAATGAGCAGTTCTTC	CASSQARIGGIYNEQFF
TRBD1	NA	TRBJ1-2	TRBV18	TGTGCCAGCTCACGAACCCGGACAGGGGACGGCTACACCTTC	CASSRTRTGDGYTF
NA	NA	TRBJ2-1	TRBV10-3	TGTGCCATCAGTGATCCCCCGGGGGACAGTAACAATGAGCAGTTCTTC	CAISDPPGDSNNEQFF
NA	NA	TRBJ2-7	TRBV19	TGTGCCAGTAGTGCCCCTTTTCGACAGACCTACGAGCAGTACTTC	CASSAPFRQTYEQYF
TRBD1	NA	TRBJ1-2	TRBV5-6	TGTGCCAGCACCCCCGGACAGGGCGGCTATGGCTACACCTTC	CASTPGQGGYGYTF
NA	few	TRBJ2-7	TRBV7-8	TGTGCCAGCAGCCGGACCGGGGCCTACGAGCAGTACTTC	CASSRTGAYEQYF
NA	once	TRBJ2-7	TRBV5-1	TGCGCCAGCAGCGACGCGACTAGGGCGGTCGGGCCCTACGAGCAGTACTTC	CASSDATRAVGPYEQYF
NA	NA	TRBJ2-7	TRBV7-7	TGTGCCAGCAGCTTTCAACCCGGGAGCTCCTACGAGCAGTACTTC	CASSFQPGSSYEQYF
NA	NA	TRBJ2-6	TRBV9	TGTGCCAGCAGCGGGTCAATTTCCGGGCTCCGCTCTGGGGCCAACGTCCTGACTTTC	CASSGSISGLRSGANVLTF
TRBD2	NA	TRBJ2-1	TRBV19	TGTGCCAGTAGCCCCTCCGCGGGGGGACATGAGCAGTTCTTC	CASSPSAGGHEQFF
NA	NA	TRBJ1-5	TRBV27	TGTGCCAGCAGTTTATCGATCGGCCAGCCCCAGCATTTT	CASSLSIGQPQHF
TRBD2	NA	TRBJ2-3	TRBV18	TGTGCCAGCTCCAACTACTATGGTAGCGGGGGCACAGATACGCAGTATTTT	CASSNYYGSGGTDTQYF
NA	NA	TRBJ2-7	TRBV5-1	TGCGCCAGCAGCTTGGATCGGGTATCCTACGAGCAGTACTTC	CASSLDRVSYEQYF
TRBD1	NA	TRBJ1-3	TRBV27	TGTGCCAGCAGTTCTGGACAGGGACACACCATATATTTT	CASSSGQGHTIYF
NA	NA	TRBJ2-1	TRBV6-5	TGTGCCAGTTCGAAGGGCGCCGGTGAGCAGTTCTTC	CASSKGAGEQFF
NA	NA	TRBJ2-7	TRBV10-3	TGTGCCACGGCGCAGGGGCAAATCCCCTACGAGCAGTACTTC	CATAQGQIPYEQYF
TRBD2	NA	TRBJ2-7	TRBV11-2	TGTGCCAGCAGCTTACTAGCGGCGCGCTACGAGCAGTACTTC	CASSLLAARYEQYF